Below are 23 T cell receptor beta chains sequenced from a single sample in a study of blood T cell repertoires in COVID-19. The protocol was immunoSEQ multiplex PCR, while the TCRdb copy is restricted to in-frame clones and leaves out a portion. The sample lists roughly 100,000 clones, around 90% occurring once. The sequenced sample consisted of peripheral blood. Receptor source: a woman over 75 with active COVID-19.

The chain combines TRBV3-1 (or the pseudogene TRBV3-2) with TRBJ2-4; D might be TRBD2 (6 bases). This CDR3 region has 15 residues. V was shortened by 0 bases and J by 5 bases, with 11 bases between the two germline ends. Germline V gene lookup returns CDR1 LGHDT and CDR2 YNNKEL (reference sequence). Here the CDR3 reads CASSQDGGKQNIQYF. The CDR3 nucleotides read TGTGCCAGCAGCCAAGACGGGGGAAAGCAAAACATTCAGTACTTC.

This clone was picked up a small number of times. The V gene is TRBV19, the J gene TRBJ1-5; 8 nucleotides align to TRBD1. Germline V gene data show CDR1 as LNHDA and CDR2 as SQIVND (reference sequence). The CDR3 extends over 14 amino acids. With 5 bases clipped from V and 7 bases from J, the junction kept 7 bases outside the gene matches. CDR3 in DNA: TGTGCCAGTAGTTTCGGACAGGGCGGACAGCCCCAGCATTTT. Its translation is CASSFGQGGQPQHF.

The chain couples TRBV4-3 to TRBJ1-1; 7 bases agree with TRBD1. J lost 3 bases, V lost 0 bases, and 10 bases had no gene match. Germline V gene data show CDR1 as LGHNA and CDR2 as YSLEER. CDR3 length equals 17 residues. The CDR3 loop is CASSQDRQGLADTEAFF. The CDR3 DNA is TGCGCCAGCAGCCAAGACAGACAGGGTTTGGCGGACACTGAAGCTTTCTTT.

The chain joins TRBV14 to TRBJ2-1, with 10 bases lining up with TRBD2. Per the germline V gene, CDR1 is SGHDN and CDR2 is FVKESK. The CDR3 loop spans 15 amino acids. V dropped 3 bases and J dropped 9; count of bases not matched to a gene: 8. As DNA, the CDR3 is TGTGCCAGCAGCCAGGGTTTAGCGGGAGGCGCTGAGCAGTTCTTC. It encodes CASSQGLAGGAEQFF.

The chain uses TRBV28 and TRBJ1-1; D is uncertain. CDR1 and CDR2 (germline): MDHEN, SYDVKM. The CDR3 loop spans 18 amino acids. The V end lost 6 bases, the J end lost 0 bases, and 23 bases lay between the germline ends. The CDR3 is CASSSVRIRENMNTEAFF. CDR3 in DNA: TGTGCCAGCAGCAGTGTTCGGATCCGGGAGAACATGAACACTGAAGCTTTCTTT.

The chain links TRBV6-5 to TRBJ2-3; D not certain. Germline V gene data show CDR1 as MNHEY and CDR2 as SVGAGI. V was trimmed by 6 bases and J by 0 bases, leaving 10 bases between them. The CDR3 sequence is 14 residues long. CDR3 protein: CASSPDWSTDTQYF. In nucleotides, the CDR3 is TGTGCCAGCAGCCCCGACTGGAGCACAGATACGCAGTATTTT.

Only one count was recorded for this clone. This sequence joins TRBV6-2 or TRBV6-3 and TRBJ1-5, with TRBD1 matching 7 bases. The CDR3 length is 17 residues. The germline V gene has CDR1 MNHEY and CDR2 SVGEGT. Trimming cost V 2 bases and J 3 bases; bases outside gene matches: 10. The CDR3 DNA sequence: TGTGCCAGCAGTTACGACCCGGGGACAGCATACAATCAGCCCCAGCATTTT. Encoded protein: CASSYDPGTAYNQPQHF.

The chain links TRBV28 to TRBJ2-4; 8 nucleotides line up with TRBD2. This CDR3 comprises 14 residues. After removal of 4 bases from V and 7 bases from J, the junction contained 6 bases not matched to a gene. Per the germline V gene, CDR1 is MDHEN and CDR2 is SYDVKM. CDR3 bases: TGTGCCAGCAGTTCCTCCGGGACTAGGAACATTCAGTACTTC. This sequence encodes CASSSSGTRNIQYF.

This clone was counted once. The V gene is TRBV5-5, the J gene TRBJ2-7, with D perhaps TRBD1 (5 bases). The length of the CDR3 is 15 residues. V was trimmed by 6 bases and J by 6 bases, leaving 22 bases between them. Germline values: CDR1 SGHKS, CDR2 YYEKEE (reference sequence). The CDR3 nucleotides are TGTGCCAGCACCAAAGGTGGCAGGGTGCTTTCCGAGCAGTACTTC. This gives the protein CASTKGGRVLSEQYF.

The chain combines TRBV3-1 (or the pseudogene TRBV3-2) with TRBJ1-6; D gene ambiguous. V was pared by 6 bases and J by 0 bases, with 6 bases between. The CDR3 runs 14 residues. The germline V gene has CDR1 LGHDT and CDR2 YNNKEL (reference sequence). This CDR3 is CASRASSYNSPLHF. The CDR3 DNA reads as TGTGCCAGCAGAGCAAGCTCCTATAATTCACCCCTCCACTTT.

The chain carries TRBV7-9 and TRBJ2-1, with 9 bases that match TRBD2. The CDR3 contains 15 residues. V shed 6 bases, J shed 10 bases, and the junction held 13 bases outside the gene matches. Germline V CDR1 and CDR2: SEHNR, FQNEAQ (reference sequence). The CDR3 region is CASRVTGLAGSEQFF. CDR3 sequence (DNA): TGTGCCAGCAGAGTAACAGGGCTAGCGGGGAGCGAGCAGTTCTTC.

The J gene is TRBJ2-5, the V gene TRBV27; maybe TRBD2 (7 bases). Germline V CDR1 and CDR2: MNHEY, SMNVEV (reference sequence). The ends were cut back, 6 bases at V and 1 base at J, with 30 bases in the middle. The length of the CDR3 is 20 residues. The CDR3 region has the DNA TGTGCCAGCAGGCCTAAAATAGTTACGCTTGGGAGGGGGGGCCAAGAGACCCAGTACTTC. Its protein product is CASRPKIVTLGRGGQETQYF.

This sequence joins TRBV27 and TRBJ2-3; 14 positions match TRBD2. The germline gives CDR1 MNHEY, CDR2 SMNVEV (reference sequence). The CDR3 runs to 16 residues. V trimming: 5 bases; J trimming: 4 bases; junction bases outside the gene matches: 5. As DNA, the CDR3 is TGTGCCAGCAGTATGGGACTAGCGGGAGCATCAGATACGCAGTATTTT. Its translation: CASSMGLAGASDTQYF.

The V call is TRBV5-1, the J call TRBJ1-1, with D unclear. V lost 4 bases, J lost 7 bases, and 14 bases lay in between. This CDR3 contains 13 residues. Germline assignment: CDR1 SGHRS and CDR2 YFSETQ. The CDR3 DNA reads as TGCGCCAGCAGCACTACGGATCAAGATGAAGCTTTCTTT. Protein sequence: CASSTTDQDEAFF.

DNA for the CDR3: TGCAGCGTTACAGGTGGAATGGGAAACACCATATATTTT. Its protein product is CSVTGGMGNTIYF. V and J are TRBV29-1 and TRBJ1-3, with TRBD1 as a possible D gene (5 bases). V gave up 5 bases and J gave up 4 bases, with 12 bases separating them. The germline CDR1 and CDR2 sequences are SQVTM and ANQGSEA. The CDR3 extends over 13 amino acids.

This chain joins TRBV19 and TRBJ2-1; D gene ambiguous. CDR1 and CDR2 from the germline V gene are LNHDA and SQIVND (reference sequence). The CDR3 length is 13 residues. With 3 bases removed from V and 0 bases from J, the gap between germline ends came to 3 bases. CDR3 DNA: TGTGCCAGTAGTATTAACTCCTACAATGAGCAGTTCTTC. Its translation is CASSINSYNEQFF. Together with reference TRBV19 and TRBJ2-1, the CDR3 gives the full variable domain: DGGITQSPKYLFRKEGQNVTLSCEQNLNHDAMYWYRQDPGQGLRLIYYSQIVNDFQKGDIAEGYSVSREKKESFPLTVTSAQKNPTAFYLCASSINSYNEQFFGPGTRLTVL.

The V and J genes are TRBV14 and TRBJ2-2; 7 bases fit TRBD2. Germline V gives CDR1 SGHDN, CDR2 FVKESK. The CDR3 totals 16 residues. J gave up 4 bases and V 1 base, and 6 bases lay outside the gene matches. CDR3 DNA: TGTGCCAGCAGCCAAGTGTCCCAGCGGGGCACCGGGGAGCTGTTTTTT. It translates to CASSQVSQRGTGELFF. The entire variable domain, with the rest obtained from reference TRBV14 and TRBJ2-2, is as follows: EAGVTQFPSHSVIEKGQTVTLRCDPISGHDNLYWYRRVMGKEIKFLLHFVKESKQDESGMPNNRFLAERTGGTYSTLKVQPAELEDSGVYFCASSQVSQRGTGELFFGEGSRLTVL.

The gene calls are TRBV7-2 and TRBJ2-7; D remains unclear. Between the trimmed V and J ends, which lost 5 bases and 3 bases, there was a span of 17 bases. Per germline, CDR1 SGHTA and CDR2 FQGNSA. The length of the CDR3 is 15 residues. The DNA for the CDR3 is TGTGCCAGCAGCCCCGATTTGGGCAAGGACTACGAGCAGTACTTC. Its protein product is CASSPDLGKDYEQYF.

This chain links TRBV11-3 with TRBJ2-1, with D perhaps matching TRBD2 (6 bases). Germline CDR1 is SGHNT and CDR2 is YENEEA. V was clipped by 2 bases and J by 1 base, with 12 bases between them. The CDR3 contains 16 residues. Written as DNA, the CDR3 is TGTGCCAGCAGCTTATCTTTAGCGGTTTCCTACAATGAGCAGTTCTTC. Translation: CASSLSLAVSYNEQFF.

This sequence joins TRBV5-5 and TRBJ2-1, with D tentatively TRBD2 (5 bases). Trimming pared 3 bases from V and 7 bases from J, leaving 14 bases between. Germline V CDR1 and CDR2: SGHKS, YYEKEE (reference sequence). This CDR3 contains 14 residues. In nucleotides, the CDR3 is TGTGCCAGCAGCTCCCCGAAAACTAGGAATGAGCAGTTCTTC. It codes for CASSSPKTRNEQFF.

The rearrangement links TRBV7-3 to TRBJ2-3, with 7 bases lining up with TRBD2. V lost 2 bases, J lost 5 bases, and 16 bases stayed unmatched. CDR1 SGHTA and CDR2 FQGTGA come from the germline V gene. This CDR3 spans 18 amino acids. This CDR3 is CASSLVGRGGVTRDTQYF. CDR3 nucleotide sequence: TGTGCCAGCAGCTTAGTGGGGAGGGGAGGGGTAACGCGAGATACGCAGTATTTT. The full variable domain, its missing parts supplied by reference TRBV7-3 and TRBJ2-3, is GAGVSQTPSNKVTEKGKYVELRCDPISGHTALYWYRQSLGQGPEFLIYFQGTGAADDSGLPNDRFFAVRPEGSVSTLKIQRTERGDSAVYLCASSLVGRGGVTRDTQYFGPGTRLTVL.

A word on this clone: This same CDR3 is encoded by further DNA sequences in the sample. The chain employs TRBV5-1 and TRBJ2-2; 9 bases fit TRBD1. V was clipped by 4 bases and J by 6 bases; unmatched bases: 10. The CDR3 sequence is 16 residues long. Germline V CDR1 and CDR2: SGHRS, YFSETQ. The CDR3 DNA follows: TGCGCCAGCAGCCCGAAAGACAGGGGGGGCCCCGGGGAGCTGTTTTTT. The encoded protein is CASSPKDRGGPGELFF.

The J gene is TRBJ1-5, the V gene TRBV19, with 7 bases matching TRBD1. The CDR3 covers 18 residues. Germline trimming cut 6 bases from V and 2 bases from J; bases unmatched to any gene: 16. Germline CDR1 is LNHDA and CDR2 is SQIVND (reference sequence). The CDR3 protein is CASSTLTGKERGNQPQHF. The DNA for the CDR3 is TGTGCCAGTAGCACCCTGACAGGGAAGGAACGAGGCAATCAGCCCCAGCATTTT.